This TCR beta chain was identified during a study of vaccination effects on CD4 cells after COVID-19. Turning to the study itself: Approximately 2.1 million PBMC were placed in each well, which was supplemented with about 10 IU/ml IL-2 and approximately 10 ug/ml peptides.

At the end of roughly 9 days of culture, CD4+ T cells were isolated. Days 3 and 7 saw half the medium replaced with IL-2 medium. Profiled with immunoSEQ multiplex PCR; TCRdb holds only in-frame clones, not every one. The data show about 30,000 clones, 65% seen once. For this clone: Antigen specificity is unknown.

Germline assignment: CDR1 ENHRY and CDR2 SYGVKD. This CDR3 spans 12 amino acids. Trimming took off 11 bases at V and 2 bases at J, with 13 bases between the two ends. This clonotype was sampled from a human donor who received a COVID-19 vaccine. Sequencing was performed on CD4+ T cells from PBMCs cultured without peptide, taken before COVID-19 vaccination. The chain recombines TRBV10-3 with TRBJ2-7; D possibly corresponds to TRBD2 (6 bases). Here the CDR3 DNA reads TGTGCCGTGGGGACTCCTACCTACGAGCAGTACTTC. This sequence encodes CAVGTPTYEQYF.